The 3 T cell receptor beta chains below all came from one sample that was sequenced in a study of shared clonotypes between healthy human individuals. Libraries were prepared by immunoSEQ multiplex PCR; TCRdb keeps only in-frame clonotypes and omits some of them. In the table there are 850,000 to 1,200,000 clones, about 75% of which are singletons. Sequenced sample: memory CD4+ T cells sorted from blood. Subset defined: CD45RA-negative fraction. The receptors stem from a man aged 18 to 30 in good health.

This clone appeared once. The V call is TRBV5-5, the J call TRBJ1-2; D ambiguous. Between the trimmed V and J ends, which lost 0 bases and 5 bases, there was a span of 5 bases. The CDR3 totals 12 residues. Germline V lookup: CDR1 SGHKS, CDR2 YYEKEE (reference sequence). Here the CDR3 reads CASSLAEYGYTF. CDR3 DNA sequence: TGTGCCAGCAGCTTGGCCGAGTATGGCTACACCTTC.

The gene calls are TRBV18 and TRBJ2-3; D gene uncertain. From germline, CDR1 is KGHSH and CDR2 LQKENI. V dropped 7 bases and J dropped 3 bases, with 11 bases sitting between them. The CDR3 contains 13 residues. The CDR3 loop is CASCLSMTDTQYF. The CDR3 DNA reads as TGTGCCAGCTGCTTGAGCATGACAGATACGCAGTATTTT.

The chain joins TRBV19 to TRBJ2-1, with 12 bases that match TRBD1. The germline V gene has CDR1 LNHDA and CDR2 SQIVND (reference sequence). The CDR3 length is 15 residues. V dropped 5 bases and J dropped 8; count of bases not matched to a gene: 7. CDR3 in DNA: TGTGCCAGTAGTTCTTCCTGGGACAGGGGGCATGAGCAGTTCTTC. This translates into CASSSSWDRGHEQFF. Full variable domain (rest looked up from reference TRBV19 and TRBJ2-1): DGGITQSPKYLFRKEGQNVTLSCEQNLNHDAMYWYRQDPGQGLRLIYYSQIVNDFQKGDIAEGYSVSREKKESFPLTVTSAQKNPTAFYLCASSSSWDRGHEQFFGPGTRLTVL.